This T cell receptor beta chain was profiled in a study of blood T cells in healthy people across ages. CDR3 length: 15 amino acids. Per germline, CDR1 SGDLS and CDR2 YYNGEE. V trimming: 0 bases; J trimming: 4 bases; junction bases outside the gene matches: 2. A second PCR, run for roughly 7 to 11 cycles, used a sample-barcoded 5' primer plus a J-beta primer mix. TCRdb redid the calling of the 5' RACE reads with MiXCR, one entry per CDR3 protein. The sample yields 650,000 to 800,000 distinct CDR3 sequences, under 45% seen once. This clonotype has only a few counts. The J gene is TRBJ2-1, the V gene TRBV9, with 9 bases lining up with TRBD2. Sequences were obtained from blood. This receptor was taken from a man between 60 and 75 years old in good health. DNA for the CDR3: TGTGCCAGCAGCGTAGAGGCGGGGGGGTACAATGAGCAGTTCTTC. It yields the protein CASSVEAGGYNEQFF.